This passage covers 5 T cell receptor beta chains from one sample sequenced in a study of T cells in Graves' hyperthyroidism and ophthalmopathy. The TCR beta CDR3 regions underwent amplification using RNA transcripts as the source. With the HTBI primer set, the TCR CDR3 went through a first round of RT-PCR. MiXCR, run by TCRdb on the multiplex PCR reads, gives a single entry per CDR3 protein. The data contain almost 350,000 distinct CDR3 sequences, 15% to 20% of them singletons. Sequenced: blood. All receptors derive from a woman between 40 and 55 years old with Graves' ophthalmopathy.

This sequence joins TRBV6-2 or TRBV6-3 and TRBJ2-2; the D is unclear. Trimming took off 8 bases at V and 0 bases at J, with 13 bases between the two ends. Germline CDR1 is MNHEY and CDR2 is SVGEGT. The CDR3 consists of 15 residues. The CDR3 spells CASGPTGTNTGELFF. The CDR3 coding sequence is TGTGCCAGCGGCCCGACTGGTACGAACACCGGGGAGCTGTTTTTT.

In regard to this clonotype: At one end the junction does not follow the germline gene, possibly because of a read error. This sequence joins TRBV12-3 or TRBV12-4 and TRBJ1-5; possibly TRBD1 for D (5 bases). CDR3 size: 13 residues. In nucleotides, the CDR3 is TGTGCCAGCAGCACGGGGCCTGATCAGCCCCAGCGTTTT. Translating it yields CASSTGPDQPQRF.

This clonotype was detected many times. Here the CDR3 DNA reads TGTGCCAGCAGTGCCCGTGCCACCGGCTACACCTTC. It codes for CASSARATGYTF. V is TRBV12-3 or TRBV12-4 and J is TRBJ1-2; no firm D call. The CDR3 totals 12 residues. Trimming pared 5 bases from V and 8 bases from J, leaving 12 bases between.

This clonotype was picked up many times. CDR3 nucleotides: TGTGCCAGCAGTGAATCCGCAGTGAACACTGAAGCTTTCTTT. It encodes CASSESAVNTEAFF. The V and J genes are TRBV2 and TRBJ1-1; D uncertain. The CDR3 runs to 14 residues. V dropped 2 bases and J dropped 0 bases, with 7 bases sitting between them. The germline V gene encodes CDR1 SNHLY and CDR2 FYNNEI.

The sample holds many counts of this clonotype. The V gene is TRBV6-1, the J gene TRBJ2-7, with TRBD1 as a possible D gene (7 bases). The V end was cut by 1 base, the J end by 0 bases, with 10 bases between. Per germline, CDR1 MNHNS and CDR2 SASEGT. CDR3 length: 15 amino acids. The CDR3 loop is CASSEDRGGSYEQYF. CDR3 bases: TGTGCCAGCAGTGAAGACAGGGGAGGCTCCTACGAGCAGTACTTC.